This T cell receptor (beta chain) was documented in a study of blood T cell repertoires in COVID-19. The wider study: The origin of the acute and convalescent COVID-19 samples was the United States, Italy and Spain. The cDNA or gDNA used as material had been derived from T cells, B-cell-depleted T cells, or PBMCs.

Unmatched junction bases numbered 13, after V lost 4 bases and J lost 5 bases. Germline assignment: CDR1 SGHRS and CDR2 YFSETQ. This CDR3 contains 18 residues. Under the authors' procedure: Quantification of nucleated cells was approximated via reference gene primer amplification. Here immunoSEQ multiplex PCR was the method, and the copy in TCRdb shows in-frame clones only, minus some. That table is the source of V, J and clone size, and D and trimming were worked out from the DNA. The sample includes about 36,000 clones, 80% to 90% seen only once; the top ten take around two fifths. The sequenced material came from peripheral blood. The chain links TRBV5-1 to TRBJ2-5, with TRBD2 matching 14 bases. The TCR sequence derives from a human donor in a cohort sampled during active or convalescent COVID-19. The donor label of this sample is uncertain. The CDR3 nucleotides read TGCGCCAGCAGCCGGGGGACTAGCGGGAGCCTCGGGGAGGAGACCCAGTACTTC. As protein: CASSRGTSGSLGEETQYF.